These 27 T cell receptor beta chains were all obtained from the same sample, sequenced in a study of blood T cell repertoires in COVID-19. The table came from immunoSEQ multiplex PCR; TCRdb's copy has only in-frame clones and leaves some out. The table lists 27,000 or so clones, about 90% of them singletons, with about 3% in the top ten. Sequenced input: peripheral blood. These receptors were collected from a human donor in a cohort sampled during active COVID-19.

The rearrangement uses TRBV19 and TRBJ2-3; TRBD1 matches at 9 bases. Looked up from germline, CDR1 is LNHDA and CDR2 is SQIVND (reference sequence). The CDR3 sequence is 15 residues long. After removal of 7 bases from V and 1 base from J, the junction contained 6 bases not matched to a gene. CDR3 region: CASKNRGPGTDTQYF. The DNA for the CDR3 is TGTGCCAGTAAAAACAGGGGGCCGGGCACAGATACGCAGTATTTT.

V gene TRBV7-8 combines with J gene TRBJ2-7, with TRBD1 identical over 8 bases. V was clipped by 1 base and J by 5 bases; unmatched bases: 4. This CDR3 is built from 14 residues. CDR1 SGHVS and CDR2 FQNEAQ come from the germline V gene. The CDR3 nucleotides are TGTGCCAGCAGCTTAGGGACAGGGACGGACGAGCAGTACTTC. Translated: CASSLGTGTDEQYF.

The chain joins TRBV4-2 to TRBJ1-6; TRBD1 matches at 8 bases. The J segment lost 8 bases and the V segment lost 2 bases, leaving 5 bases of the junction unmatched. CDR1 and CDR2 from the germline V gene are LGHNA and YNFKEQ. The CDR3 runs to 15 residues. The CDR3 bases are TGTGCCAGCAGCCAACCGCAGGGGGCGGATTCACCCCTCCACTTT. Protein: CASSQPQGADSPLHF.

The rearrangement uses TRBV9 and TRBJ2-5, with 9 bases identical to TRBD1. The V and J ends lost 4 bases and 1 base, in that order; junction bases with no gene match: 11. Looked up from germline, CDR1 is SGDLS and CDR2 is YYNGEE. CDR3 length: 17 residues. CDR3 protein: CASSSHRGLGPQETQYF. The CDR3 DNA reads TGTGCCAGCAGCTCCCACAGGGGGCTCGGCCCCCAAGAGACCCAGTACTTC. Full variable domain (outside the CDR3, taken from reference TRBV9 and TRBJ2-5): DSGVTQTPKHLITATGQRVTLRCSPRSGDLSVYWYQQSLDQGLQFLIQYYNGEERAKGNILERFSAQQFPDLHSELNLSSLELGDSALYFCASSSHRGLGPQETQYFGPGTRLLVL.

The chain recombines TRBV6-5 with TRBJ2-5, with D possibly being TRBD1 (5 bases). Trimming removed 0 bases at V and 3 bases at J, with 14 bases between. This CDR3 has 16 residues. Germline assignment: CDR1 MNHEY and CDR2 SVGAGI. CDR3 loop: CASSYSGVGAEETQYF. The CDR3 nucleotides read TGTGCCAGCAGTTACTCTGGGGTTGGGGCTGAAGAGACCCAGTACTTC.

J is TRBJ2-1 and V is TRBV18; no firm D call. With 5 bases removed from V and 0 bases from J, the gap between germline ends came to 14 bases. Per germline, CDR1 KGHSH and CDR2 LQKENI. The CDR3 spans 16 residues. CDR3 coding DNA: TGTGCCAGCTCAGCGAGGCTCACCAGCTCCTACAATGAGCAGTTCTTC. Protein product: CASSARLTSSYNEQFF.

This rearrangement joins TRBV28 to TRBJ2-7, with 11 bases that match TRBD2. The germline V gene has CDR1 MDHEN and CDR2 SYDVKM. V shed 5 bases, J shed 1 base, and the junction held 4 bases outside the gene matches. CDR3 length: 15 residues. CDR3 DNA: TGTGCCAGCAGTGAAGGGACTAGCGGTTCCTACGAGCAGTACTTC. This translates into CASSEGTSGSYEQYF.

The V gene is TRBV24-1, the J gene TRBJ1-2, with TRBD1 matching 10 bases. From germline, CDR1 is KGHDR and CDR2 SFDVKD. With 5 bases clipped from V and 0 bases from J, the junction kept 8 bases outside the gene matches. The CDR3 is 17 residues long. CDR3 coding DNA: TGTGCCACCAGTGTGGGGACAGGGGTTCGGGCTAACTATGGCTACACCTTC. Translating gives CATSVGTGVRANYGYTF.

This chain uses TRBV6-1 with TRBJ2-3; TRBD2 matches 8 bases. The germline V gene encodes CDR1 MNHNS and CDR2 SASEGT. V lost 3 bases, J lost 4 bases, and 6 bases stayed unmatched. The CDR3 has 15 residues. Here the CDR3 reads CASSDIGGAPDTQYF. The CDR3 DNA is TGTGCCAGCAGTGATATCGGGGGGGCCCCAGATACGCAGTATTTT.

This chain connects TRBV20-1 to TRBJ2-5; no definite D call. This CDR3 is built from 10 residues. Germline lookup yields CDR1 DFQATT and CDR2 SNEGSKA (reference sequence). Trimming removed 3 bases from V and 5 bases from J, with 4 bases in between. The CDR3 is CSARQETQYF. The DNA of the CDR3 is TGCAGTGCTAGGCAGGAGACCCAGTACTTC.

The rearrangement joins TRBV3-1 (or the pseudogene TRBV3-2) to TRBJ1-1; 7 bases agree with TRBD1. The V gene's germline CDR1 is LGHDT and CDR2 YNNKEL (reference sequence). The CDR3 totals 13 residues. J lost 5 bases, V lost 4 bases, and 4 bases had no gene match. The CDR3 here is CASSRQGETEAFF. The CDR3 DNA reads TGTGCCAGCAGCCGACAGGGAGAAACTGAAGCTTTCTTT.

V usage is TRBV6-6 and J usage is TRBJ1-5, with D unresolved. Trimming shortened V by 0 bases and J by 6 bases, and 9 bases separated the two germline ends. The CDR3 runs to 14 residues. CDR1 is MNHNY, CDR2 SVGAGI, per germline (reference sequence). CDR3 sequence (DNA): TGTGCCAGCAGTTACTCGTCTCTCTCTCAGCCCCAGCATTTT. Translating gives CASSYSSLSQPQHF.

This clone was picked up one time. The rearrangement links TRBV28 to TRBJ1-1, with TRBD1 matching over 8 bases. Germline loops: CDR1 MDHEN, CDR2 SYDVKM. Trimming removed 5 bases from V and 1 base from J; junction bases left unmatched: 6. The CDR3 is made up of 15 amino acids. CDR3 sequence reads: CASSPSGQGNTEAFF. Here the CDR3 DNA reads TGTGCCAGCAGTCCCTCAGGACAGGGGAACACTGAAGCTTTCTTT.

The chain links TRBV28 to TRBJ2-7, with 9 bases aligning to TRBD2. After removal of 6 bases from V and 4 bases from J, the junction contained 4 bases not matched to a gene. Germline V CDR1 and CDR2: MDHEN, SYDVKM. This CDR3 has 13 residues. CDR3 nucleotide sequence: TGTGCCAGCAGCCCTAGCGGGAATTACGAGCAGTACTTC. It yields the protein CASSPSGNYEQYF.

The chain combines TRBV5-1 with TRBJ2-7; 10 bases align to TRBD2. This CDR3 comprises 17 residues. V shed 1 base, J shed 3 bases, and the junction held 10 bases outside the gene matches. Germline loops: CDR1 SGHRS, CDR2 YFSETQ. The CDR3 reads CASSLSGRAGEYYEQYF. The CDR3, as DNA: TGCGCCAGCAGCTTGAGCGGGAGGGCTGGGGAATACTACGAGCAGTACTTC.

CDR3 nucleotide sequence: TGTGCCAGCAGTGTCCTACAGGGTGACTATGGCTACACCTTC. It codes for CASSVLQGDYGYTF. This rearrangement joins TRBV25-1 to TRBJ1-2; tentatively, D is TRBD1 (6 bases). Germline values: CDR1 MGHDK, CDR2 SYGVNS. V was trimmed by 4 bases and J by 3 bases, leaving 12 bases between them. The CDR3 contains 14 residues.

This sequence joins TRBV3-1 (or the pseudogene TRBV3-2) and TRBJ2-6, with D perhaps matching TRBD1 (5 bases). The CDR3 has 18 amino acids. Germline CDR1 LGHDT, CDR2 YNNKEL (reference sequence). With 0 bases removed from V and 4 bases from J, the gap between germline ends came to 16 bases. CDR3 bases: TGTGCCAGCAGCCAAGAATGGGGCTATCAGGGAGGGGCCAACGTCCTGACTTTC. Protein: CASSQEWGYQGGANVLTF.

The chain employs TRBV2 and TRBJ1-3; the match to TRBD1 covers 7 bases. The CDR3 extends over 14 amino acids. The germline V gene encodes CDR1 SNHLY and CDR2 FYNNEI. Germline trimming cut 5 bases from V and 4 bases from J; bases unmatched to any gene: 5. CDR3 bases: TGTGCCAGCAGTCGACAGGGAGCCGGAAACACCATATATTTT. This codes for CASSRQGAGNTIYF.

This clone was found a few times. This rearrangement joins TRBV2 to TRBJ1-3, with 7 bases that match TRBD1. The CDR3 runs 15 residues. CDR1 SNHLY and CDR2 FYNNEI come from the germline V gene. The V and J ends lost 5 bases and 2 bases, in that order; junction bases with no gene match: 6. The CDR3 loop reads CASSIDRVAGNTIYF. The CDR3 nucleotides read TGTGCCAGCAGTATCGACAGGGTGGCTGGAAACACCATATATTTT.

J is TRBJ2-3 and V is TRBV9, with 13 bases fitting TRBD2. With 0 bases clipped from V and 0 bases from J, the junction kept 7 bases outside the gene matches. There are 19 residues in the CDR3. Germline V gene lookup returns CDR1 SGDLS and CDR2 YYNGEE. CDR3 amino acids: CASSVEGGTSGVSTDTQYF. The CDR3 nucleotides read TGTGCCAGCAGCGTAGAGGGGGGGACTAGCGGGGTGAGCACAGATACGCAGTATTTT.

The V and J genes are TRBV6-5 and TRBJ2-2; 8 positions agree with TRBD1. With V trimmed by 6 bases and J by 8 bases, 11 bases remained unmatched. There are 15 residues in the CDR3. Germline lookup yields CDR1 MNHEY and CDR2 SVGAGI. This CDR3 reads CASRSPGTGLGELFF. The DNA for the CDR3 is TGTGCCAGCAGAAGCCCCGGGACAGGTTTGGGGGAGCTGTTTTTT.

The rearrangement links TRBV19 to TRBJ1-1; D uncertain. This CDR3 is built from 13 residues. From germline, CDR1 is LNHDA and CDR2 SQIVND (reference sequence). Trimming removed 7 bases at V and 4 bases at J, with 13 bases between. The DNA of the CDR3 is TGTGCCAGTACCGAAGTGGTGGCCACTGAAGCTTTCTTT. Translation: CASTEVVATEAFF.

This sequence joins TRBV5-1 and TRBJ2-7; D is ambiguous. V lost 1 base to trimming and J lost 2 bases, with 10 bases between them. CDR3 length: 14 amino acids. Germline lookup yields CDR1 SGHRS and CDR2 YFSETQ. Here the CDR3 reads CASSLSSQAYEQYF. CDR3 sequence (DNA): TGCGCCAGCAGCTTGTCCAGCCAGGCCTACGAGCAGTACTTC.

This chain links TRBV30 with TRBJ2-7; 9 bases agree with TRBD1. CDR3 length: 13 residues. J gave up 4 bases and V 5 bases, and 6 bases lay outside the gene matches. Germline CDR1 GTSNPN, CDR2 SVGIG (reference sequence). CDR3 sequence reads: CAWRQDRGYEQYF. CDR3 bases: TGTGCCTGGCGCCAGGACAGGGGATACGAGCAGTACTTC. The entire variable domain, with the rest obtained from reference TRBV30 and TRBJ2-7, is as follows: SQTIHQWPATLVQPVGSPLSLECTVEGTSNPNLYWYRQAAGRGLQLLFYSVGIGQISSEVPQNLSASRPQDRQFILSSKKLLLSDSGFYLCAWRQDRGYEQYFGPGTRLTVT.

The rearrangement joins TRBV20-1 to TRBJ2-3, with TRBD2 matching over 9 bases. The V and J ends lost 3 bases and 4 bases, in that order; junction bases with no gene match: 5. CDR1 and CDR2 from the germline V gene are DFQATT and SNEGSKA (reference sequence). The length of the CDR3 is 14 residues. CDR3 bases: TGCAGTGCTAGTAAGCGGGAGGCAGCAGATACGCAGTATTTT. It translates to CSASKREAADTQYF.

This chain connects TRBV11-2 to TRBJ2-3, with 11 bases identical to TRBD2. CDR1 and CDR2 from the germline V gene are SGHAT and FQNNGV. CDR3 size: 19 residues. The V segment lost 3 bases and the J segment 6 bases; nucleotides outside the gene matches: 17. For the CDR3, the DNA is TGTGCCAGCAGCTTCTCCCCTCGGGTAGCGGGGGGGCCGGGGGATACGCAGTATTTT. Translated, it gives CASSFSPRVAGGPGDTQYF.

The rearrangement joins TRBV5-8 to TRBJ1-5; D is perhaps TRBD1 (5 bases). The CDR3 loop spans 15 amino acids. Germline CDR1 and CDR2: SGHTS and YDEGEE. The germline V and J ends were trimmed by 4 bases and 2 bases, with 13 bases remaining between them. The CDR3 region is CASSRGGWGNQPQHF. The CDR3 bases are TGTGCCAGCAGCCGGGGGGGGTGGGGCAATCAGCCCCAGCATTTT.